This TCR beta chain was found in a study of blood T cells in healthy people across ages. The second PCR ran about 7 to 12 cycles with a sample-barcoded 5' primer and J-beta primers. TCRdb called the 5' RACE reads again in MiXCR, with one record for every CDR3 protein. The table has approximately 1.5 million distinct CDR3 sequences, around 35% seen once. Findings and caveats of the study: Comparison with aged donors showed that long-lived donors had more naive CD4+ cells and higher diversity.

As concerns this clonotype: The antigen is not known.

V was pared by 5 bases and J by 3 bases, with 16 bases between. Germline V gene data show CDR1 as MNHNS and CDR2 as SASEGT. The CDR3 has 15 residues. The receptor was derived from a woman in her 30s in good health. The sample consisted of blood. This chain connects TRBV6-1 to TRBJ1-1; D unclear. The DNA for the CDR3 is TGTGCCAGCAGTCGTCATTCAGTTGTAGACACTGAAGCTTTCTTT. This codes for CASSRHSVVDTEAFF.